A selection of T cell receptor beta chains follows, all from one sample in a study of blood T cell repertoires in COVID-19. Here immunoSEQ multiplex PCR was the method, and the copy in TCRdb shows in-frame clones only, minus some. The table records about 310,000 clones, roughly 89% of them present only once. Material for sequencing was PBMCs or T cells enriched from blood (not recorded which). These receptors all come from a woman between 18 and 29 years old with acute COVID-19. CDR3s leave out the opening cysteine and the closing phenylalanine or tryptophan.

J | V | length | CDR3
TRBJ2-1 | TRBV5-4 | 13 | ASRMTSGTYNEQF
TRBJ1-2 | TRBV14 | 12 | ASSQTRTGNGYT
TRBJ2-2 | TRBV12-5 | 13 | ASGFEVAVTGELF
TRBJ1-2 | TRBV19 | 10 | ASSTQGGSYT
TRBJ2-3 | TRBV2 | 13 | ASSGDWARADTQY
TRBJ2-1 | TRBV2 | 14 | ATTPPWAISYNEQF
TRBJ1-2 | TRBV28 | 12 | AHKSDRVGYGYT
TRBJ2-1 | TRBV11-2 | 16 | ASSPADLTGTAGNEQF
TRBJ1-5 | TRBV15 | 12 | ATQGGDGNQPQH
TRBJ1-1 | TRBV7-9 | 10 | ASSYPGLEAF
TRBJ1-3 | TRBV7-6 | 15 | ASSPRVDRGLGNTIY
TRBJ2-1 | TRBV19 | 12 | ASKRTSGSAEQF
TRBJ2-2 | TRBV11-2 | 13 | ASSGLAGNTGELF
TRBJ1-4 | TRBV12-3/TRBV12-4 | 11 | ASTRGSNEKLF
TRBJ1-1 | TRBV28 | 11 | ASNDRVFTEAF
TRBJ2-1 | TRBV5-1 | 10 | ASSLGVREQF
TRBJ2-3 | TRBV19 | 13 | ASSVLAGGQDTQY
TRBJ1-1 | TRBV24-1 | 13 | ATSADRGQGTEAF
TRBJ2-7 | TRBV4-2 | 12 | ASSQDSSRGEQY
TRBJ2-7 | TRBV29-1 | 11 | SVEGDKGYEQY
TRBJ2-7 | TRBV13 | 14 | ASSSQTQGVIHEQY
TRBJ2-7 | TRBV11-3 | 14 | ASSSTDIGWSYEQY
TRBJ2-7 | TRBV27 | 13 | ASSSPGRRGYEQY
TRBJ2-7 | TRBV5-1 | 11 | ASSRGEREAQY
TRBJ2-5 | TRBV2 | 13 | ASRVTRGHGETQY
TRBJ1-1 | TRBV9 | 15 | ASSDRDRARGNTEAF
TRBJ1-2 | TRBV7-9 | 11 | ASSPQAVYGYT
TRBJ1-2 | TRBV28 | 11 | ASSLWTGGGYT
TRBJ1-5 | TRBV19 | 12 | ASRQGATNQPQH
TRBJ1-4 | TRBV7-9 | 12 | ASSRQGGLEKLF
TRBJ2-5 | TRBV29-1 | 11 | SVVGQVTKAQY
TRBJ1-6 | TRBV27 | 14 | ASKLTAGPLDSPLH
TRBJ2-5 | TRBV4-1 | 15 | ASSQGRGLAGQETQY
TRBJ2-3 | TRBV4-2 | 16 | ASSQEGVLAANTDTQY
TRBJ2-7 | TRBV5-8 | 12 | ASSLFGGSYEQY
TRBJ2-1 | TRBV9 | 13 | ASSRIAEAYNEQF
TRBJ1-5 | TRBV2 | 13 | ASRLHREGNQPQH